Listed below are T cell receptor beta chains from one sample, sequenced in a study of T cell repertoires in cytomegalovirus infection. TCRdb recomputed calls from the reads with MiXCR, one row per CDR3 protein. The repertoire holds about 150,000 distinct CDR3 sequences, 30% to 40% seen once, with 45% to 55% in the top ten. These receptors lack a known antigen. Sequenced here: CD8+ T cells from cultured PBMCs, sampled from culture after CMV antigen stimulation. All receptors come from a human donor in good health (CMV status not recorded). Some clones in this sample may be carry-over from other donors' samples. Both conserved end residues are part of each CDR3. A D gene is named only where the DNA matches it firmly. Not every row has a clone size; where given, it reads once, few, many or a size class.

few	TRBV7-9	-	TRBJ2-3	TGTGCCAGCAGTGCTTCCACAGATACGCAGTATTTT	CASSASTDTQYF
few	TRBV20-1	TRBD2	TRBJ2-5	TGCAGTGCTAGAGATGGGTCTAGCGGGAAAGAGACCCAGTACTTC	CSARDGSSGKETQYF
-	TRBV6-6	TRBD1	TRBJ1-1	TGTGCCAGCAGTGACCGGACAGGGGGCACTGAAGCTTTCTTT	CASSDRTGGTEAFF
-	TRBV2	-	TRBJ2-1	TGTGCCAGCAGTGTAGGACGTCGGAACTACAATGAGCAGTTCTTC	CASSVGRRNYNEQFF
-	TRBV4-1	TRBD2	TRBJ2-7	TGCGCCAGCAGCCCCCGGACTAGCGGGGACGAGCAGTACTTC	CASSPRTSGDEQYF
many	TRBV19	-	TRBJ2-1	TGTGCCAGTACTCGCCTGTGGGGGGAGTACAATGAGCAGTTCTTC	CASTRLWGEYNEQFF
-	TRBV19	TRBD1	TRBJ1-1	TGTGCCAGTAGTGAGGGGGCTAGGACTGAAGCTTTCTTT	CASSEGARTEAFF
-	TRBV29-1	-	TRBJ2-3	TGCAGTGCATCGACAGATACGCAGTATTTT	CSASTDTQYF
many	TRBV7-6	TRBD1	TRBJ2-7	TGTGCCAGCAGCTCGTCGGCGAAGGGGGCGAACGAGCAGTACTTC	CASSSSAKGANEQYF
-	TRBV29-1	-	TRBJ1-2	TGCAGCGTTGAAGATTCAGGGAACTATGGCTACACCTTC	CSVEDSGNYGYTF
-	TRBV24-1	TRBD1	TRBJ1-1	TGTGCCACCAGCCGGGACAGAGATTGTGGGAACACTGAAGCTTTCTTT	CATSRDRDCGNTEAFF
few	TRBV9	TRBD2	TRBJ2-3	TGTGCCAGCAGCGTAGTGAGTAGCGGGGGGGCCGGCGCAGATACGCAGTATTTT	CASSVVSSGGAGADTQYF
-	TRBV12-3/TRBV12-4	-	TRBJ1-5	TGTGCCAGCAGTCAGATGCAGGGACACAATCAGCCCCAGCATTTT	CASSQMQGHNQPQHF
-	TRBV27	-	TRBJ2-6	TGTGCCACCCGAGGCCTTACAGGTGGTGGGGCCAACGTCCTGACTTTC	CATRGLTGGGANVLTF
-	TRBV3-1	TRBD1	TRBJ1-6	TGTGCCAGCAGCTTCGGACAGGGAGAATCACCCCTCCACTTT	CASSFGQGESPLHF
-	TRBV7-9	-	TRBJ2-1	TGTGCCAGCAGCTCCCCGGACAGCTACAATGAGCAGTTCTTC	CASSSPDSYNEQFF